This T cell receptor (beta chain) was identified in a study of T-cell reconstitution after alpha-beta-depleted transplantation in children. Broader study findings: Most T-cell counts and diversity one year after the transplant came from T cells that were newly produced. The study reportedly traced alpha-beta T cells about two months after transplant to several hundred expanded graft clones. Diversity of TCRbeta at day 60 was high in some patients, arising from surviving recipient T cells and thymic progenitors.

V dropped 7 bases and J dropped 7 bases, with 14 bases sitting between them. CDR1 and CDR2 (germline): MNHEY, SVGAGI. This CDR3 is 13 amino acids long. Preparation of the TCRbeta library involved a method that used unique molecular identifiers. TCRdb re-called the PCR reads through MiXCR, storing one row per CDR3 protein. The table shows approximately 300,000 distinct CDR3 sequences, with just over 7.5% occurring only once. A few counts support this clonotype. Its specificity is unknown. The material was peripheral blood, obtained 360 days after TCRalphabeta/CD19-depleted stem cell transplant. The rearrangement links TRBV6-5 to TRBJ1-3; D unclear. The sequence was obtained from a female patient under 10 years old who had a stem cell transplant for Fanconi anemia, so the T cells may come from the graft donor. CDR3 residues: CASTASVGNTIYF. The DNA of the CDR3 is TGTGCCAGCACGGCCTCCGTTGGCAACACCATATATTTT.